The source of this TCR beta chain is a study of T cell responses to AZD1222 COVID-19 vaccine. In the study overall: Analyses pooled second doses at about 4 or about 12 weeks. Broader study findings: Spike-wide coverage was observed for vaccine-associated CD4 TCRs, with dominant responses at 160-218 and 743-854. Sampling captured repertoires only after the peak T cell response. Only a handful of AZD1222 recipients tested seropositive at baseline.

About this clone itself: Its cognate antigen is unknown.

Repertoires were generated with immunoSEQ multiplex PCR, while TCRdb's copy carries only in-frame clones and drops some. Of about 120,000 clones listed, approximately 83% were seen once; the top ten hold almost 9.5%. The CDR3 has 15 residues. Looked up from germline, CDR1 is LGHDT and CDR2 is YNNKEL (reference sequence). With V trimmed by 4 bases and J by 5 bases, 5 bases remained unmatched. The sample here was peripheral blood, taken on day 0 of AZD1222 vaccination. This TCR derives from an adult in good health. This sequence joins TRBV3-1 (or the pseudogene TRBV3-2) and TRBJ2-7; the match to TRBD2 covers 13 bases. CDR3 sequence: CASSPSGLAGDEQYF. In DNA, the CDR3 is TGTGCCAGCAGCCCCTCTGGACTAGCGGGAGACGAGCAGTACTTC.